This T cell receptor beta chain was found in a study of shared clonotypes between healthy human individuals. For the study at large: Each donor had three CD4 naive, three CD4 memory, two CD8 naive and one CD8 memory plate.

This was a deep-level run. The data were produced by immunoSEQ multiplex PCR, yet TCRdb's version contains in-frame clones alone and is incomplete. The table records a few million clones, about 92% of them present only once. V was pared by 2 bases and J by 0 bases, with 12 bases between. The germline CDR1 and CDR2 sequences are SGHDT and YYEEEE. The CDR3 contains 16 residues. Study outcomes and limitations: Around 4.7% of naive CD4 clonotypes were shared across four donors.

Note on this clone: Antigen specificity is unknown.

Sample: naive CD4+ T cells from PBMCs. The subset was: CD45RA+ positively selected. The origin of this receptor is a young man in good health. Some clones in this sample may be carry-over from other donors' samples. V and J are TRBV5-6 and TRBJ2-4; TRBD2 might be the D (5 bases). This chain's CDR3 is CASSFTRVLAKNIQYF. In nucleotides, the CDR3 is TGTGCCAGCAGCTTTACGAGGGTCCTAGCCAAAAACATTCAGTACTTC.